The 10 T cell receptor beta chains listed next were all sequenced from one sample in a study of Tregs in tolerant kidney transplant recipients. Sequencing was performed with immunoSEQ multiplex PCR; in TCRdb, only in-frame clones are kept and a portion is missing. Here the sample table reports roughly 25,000 clones. Related graft donors supplied nonmyeloablative bone marrow transplants, and mixed chimerism was transient. The material sequenced was CD4+ T cells from blood (PBMCs), taken 6 months after the transplant. These receptor sequences come from a human patient who received a combined kidney and bone marrow transplant. A share of the T cells may be of graft donor origin.

As to this clone: Coverage ceases 3 residues before the CDR3 finishes, and the germline J gene fills in the end. V and J are TRBV6-2 or TRBV6-3 and TRBJ2-1; 7 positions agree with TRBD2. This CDR3 contains 16 residues. Germline V gene sequence: CDR1 MNHEY, CDR2 SVGEGT. J gave up 4 bases and V 6 bases, and 12 bases lay outside the gene matches. The part of the CDR3 DNA that was read is TGTGCCAGCAGCACACAACCGGGGGGATCTTACAATGAG. Encoded protein: CASSTQPGGSYNE. The complete CDR3 sequence is CASSTQPGGSYNEQFF.

CDR3 DNA, as far as it was read: TGTGCCAGCAGCCGACGGACAGGTTTGAACACTGAA. It translates to CASSRRTGLNTE. The full-length CDR3 reads as CASSRRTGLNTEAFF. The chain carries TRBV7-9 and TRBJ1-1; 7 bases are shared with TRBD1. The read stops 3 residues short of the end of the CDR3; the missing end is completed from the germline J gene. The CDR3 loop spans 15 amino acids. V lost 5 bases to trimming and J lost 0 bases; unmatched junction nucleotides: 6. CDR1 is SEHNR and CDR2 is FQNEAQ in the germline V gene (reference sequence).

In regard to this clone: The read gets to within 3 residues of the CDR3 end, and the germline J gene fills in the rest. The chain links TRBV29-1 to TRBJ2-7, with 13 bases identical to TRBD2. The length of the CDR3 is 13 residues. With 6 bases clipped from V and 2 bases from J, the junction kept 1 base outside the gene matches. Germline assignment: CDR1 SQVTM and CDR2 ANQGSEA. This chain's CDR3 is CSVGLAGTYEQYF. The CDR3 DNA, read in part, is TGCAGCGTGGGACTAGCGGGGACCTACGAG.

About this clone itself: The read terminates 3 residues before the CDR3 end, so the remaining end is supplied by the germline J gene. This sequence joins TRBV7-2 and TRBJ1-6, with D perhaps matching TRBD1 (5 bases). V was cut by 5 bases and J by 8 bases, with 16 bases left in between. There are 15 residues in the CDR3. Germline V gives CDR1 SGHTA, CDR2 FQGNSA. The CDR3 bases that were read are TGTGCCAGCAGCCAAAGGATGGGGGGATATTCACCC. Protein: CASSQRMGGYSP. The whole CDR3 reads CASSQRMGGYSPLHF.

Regarding this clone: From the germline J gene comes the end of the CDR3, since the read stops 3 residues before it. The J gene is TRBJ2-7, the V gene TRBV28; D is perhaps TRBD1 (6 bases). Looked up from germline, CDR1 is MDHEN and CDR2 is SYDVKM. The CDR3 contains 12 residues. V lost 6 bases, J lost 2 bases, and 8 bases lay in between. The CDR3 is CASRTGTYEQYF. CDR3 DNA, as far as it was read: TGTGCCAGCAGGACAGGAACCTACGAG.

Concerning this clone: The read terminates 3 residues ahead of where the CDR3 ends, so the germline J gene completes it. This chain connects TRBV10-1 to TRBJ1-2; no definite D call. The CDR3 covers 16 residues. The germline V gene has CDR1 WNHNN and CDR2 SYGVQD (reference sequence). The CDR3: CASSSHSGASAGGYTF. The sequenced part of the CDR3 DNA is TGCGCCAGCAGTAGCCATTCCGGTGCCAGCGCGGGAGGC.

Concerning this clone: The read is 3 residues too short to cover the CDR3 end, so that end is filled in from the germline J gene. The chain recombines TRBV18 with TRBJ2-3; 8 bases are a match to TRBD1. J lost 5 bases, V lost 6 bases, and 13 bases had no gene match. The CDR3 is made up of 16 amino acids. Germline V gives CDR1 KGHSH, CDR2 LQKENI. CDR3 bases read: TGTGCCAGCTCGAAGAGGCACCAGGGGGCGGGAGATACG. Its translation: CASSKRHQGAGDT. The CDR3, in full, reads CASSKRHQGAGDTQYF.

About this clone itself: Read data end 3 residues before the CDR3 end; the end is taken from the germline J gene. V and J are TRBV19 and TRBJ2-3; tentative D call: TRBD2 (5 bases). Trimming stripped 6 bases from V and 3 bases from J, with 16 bases between. CDR3 length: 15 amino acids. Germline V CDR1 and CDR2: LNHDA, SQIVND (reference sequence). This CDR3 reads CASSPRRGPTDTQYF. The CDR3 bases that were read are TGTGCCAGTAGCCCCCGGCGCGGGCCAACAGATACG. Based on the CDR3 plus reference TRBV19 and TRBJ2-3, the full variable domain is DGGITQSPKYLFRKEGQNVTLSCEQNLNHDAMYWYRQDPGQGLRLIYYSQIVNDFQKGDIAEGYSVSREKKESFPLTVTSAQKNPTAFYLCASSPRRGPTDTQYFGPGTRLTVL.

Notes on this clone: The read terminates 3 residues ahead of where the CDR3 ends, so the germline J gene completes it. This chain links TRBV7-2 with TRBJ2-2; 10 bases map to TRBD2. This CDR3 has 17 amino acids. Germline trimming cut 0 bases from V and 7 bases from J; bases unmatched to any gene: 8. Per the germline V gene, CDR1 is SGHTA and CDR2 is FQGNSA. CDR3 sequence: CASSLATLAGSIGELFF. The part of the CDR3 DNA that was read is TGTGCCAGCAGCTTAGCGACACTAGCGGGGAGTATCGGGGAG.

Regarding this clone: The read falls 3 residues short of the CDR3 end, and the missing part is taken from the germline J gene. The chain uses TRBV2 and TRBJ2-4; possible D gene TRBD2, 5 bases. Trimming cost V 4 bases and J 0 bases, with 19 bases left between them. Germline V gene sequence: CDR1 SNHLY, CDR2 FYNNEI. This CDR3 region has 18 residues. This CDR3 reads CASSVDPRRILAKNIQYF. The part of the CDR3 DNA that was read is TGTGCCAGCAGTGTCGACCCTAGGAGGATACTAGCCAAAAACATT.